A single sample gave rise to the 29 T cell receptor beta chains below, sequenced in a study of T cells in Graves' hyperthyroidism and ophthalmopathy. RNA transcripts gave rise to amplified TCR beta CDR3 regions. The HTBI set primed first-round TCR CDR3 RT-PCR. TCRdb used MiXCR to reprocess the multiplex PCR reads, holding one entry per CDR3 protein. The sample records under 400,000 distinct CDR3 sequences, 20% to 25% being singletons. Sequencing was performed on blood. The receptor set was obtained from a man in his forties or fifties with Graves' hyperthyroidism.

In regard to this clonotype: One end of the junction fails to match germline, which may point to a read error. CDR3: CASSLEGSGDTIYF. The CDR3 DNA follows: TGTGCCAGCAGCCTCGAGGGCTCTGGAGACACCATATATTTT. The chain links TRBV11-1 to TRBJ1-3, with D hard to call. CDR3 length: 14 amino acids. In germline, CDR1 is SGHAT, CDR2 FQDESV (reference sequence).

The chain uses TRBV10-3 and TRBJ2-1; D tentatively fits TRBD1 or TRBD2 (5 bases each). This CDR3 spans 13 amino acids. V lost 10 bases, J lost 2 bases, and 12 bases lay in between. Germline V gene lookup returns CDR1 ENHRY and CDR2 SYGVKD. The CDR3 coding sequence is TGTGCCACCCGGGACGGGGCCTACAATGAGCAGTTCTTC. The encoded protein is CATRDGAYNEQFF.

This clonotype was detected ten times or more. This chain connects TRBV30 to TRBJ2-7; D is unresolved. Germline CDR1 reads GTSNPN; CDR2 reads SVGIG (reference sequence). The CDR3 runs 12 residues. Trimming left V 0 bases short and J 3 bases short, with 6 bases between. The CDR3 loop is CAWSVLGYEQYF. CDR3 DNA: TGTGCCTGGAGTGTATTGGGCTACGAGCAGTACTTC.

The genes are TRBV5-1 and TRBJ2-1, with D perhaps matching TRBD2 (5 bases). The CDR3 consists of 15 residues. V was shortened by 6 bases and J by 10 bases, with 23 bases between the two germline ends. Germline V gives CDR1 SGHRS, CDR2 YFSETQ. The CDR3 bases are TGCGCCAGCACTGCTGGGCCTCGAGGACTTGAGGAGCAGTTCTTC. Translated: CASTAGPRGLEEQFF.

In the case of this clonotype: With a much larger clone just one base away, this may be a read error. The J gene is TRBJ2-1, the V gene TRBV2; a weak D match, TRBD2 (6 bases). V lost 1 base, J lost 6 bases, and 22 bases lay in between. The CDR3 has 18 residues. CDR1 SNHLY and CDR2 FYNNEI come from the germline V gene. The CDR3, as DNA: TGTGCCAGCAGTGAAGGGGGGATAAGCGGGCGAGTCTTCAATGAGCAGTTCTTC. Encoded protein: CASSEGGISGRVFNEQFF.

The rearrangement uses TRBV11-1 and TRBJ2-7; TRBD2 matches 9 bases. The CDR3 is made up of 17 amino acids. Looked up from germline, CDR1 is SGHAT and CDR2 is FQDESV (reference sequence). J lost 6 bases, V lost 5 bases, and 17 bases had no gene match. As DNA, the CDR3 is TGTGCCAGCAGCCAACCACTGGGTAGCGGGAGTGTTGGCGAGCAGTACTTC. Its protein product is CASSQPLGSGSVGEQYF.

This clonotype was recorded many times. The chain employs TRBV3-1 and TRBJ1-1; 9 bases match TRBD1. The length of the CDR3 is 14 residues. Germline V gives CDR1 LGHDT, CDR2 YNNKEL (reference sequence). V was clipped by 4 bases and J by 1 base; unmatched bases: 1. This CDR3 is CASSPDRGNTEAFF. CDR3 nucleotide sequence: TGTGCCAGCAGCCCGGACAGGGGGAACACTGAAGCTTTCTTT.

This clonotype was seen at least ten times. This chain uses TRBV18 with TRBJ1-1, with 7 bases aligning to TRBD1. With V trimmed by 2 bases and J by 6 bases, 9 bases remained unmatched. The CDR3 consists of 15 residues. Germline assignment: CDR1 KGHSH and CDR2 LQKENI. The DNA for the CDR3 is TGTGCCAGCTCACCAAGAGACAGGGAGAGCGCTGAAGCTTTCTTT. This sequence encodes CASSPRDRESAEAFF.

On this clonotype itself: Just one base apart from a much larger clone, this may be a read error. J is TRBJ1-1 and V is TRBV29-1, with D perhaps TRBD1 (6 bases). Germline CDR1 is SQVTM and CDR2 is ANQGSEA. The CDR3 extends over 13 amino acids. The CDR3 region has the DNA TGCACCACACGACAGGACATGAACACTGAAGCTTTCTTT. It translates to CTTRQDMNTEAFF.

This clonotype was detected only a few times. The chain recombines TRBV18 with TRBJ2-5; D is possibly TRBD1 (6 bases). This CDR3 contains 16 residues. Trimming left V 0 bases short and J 7 bases short, with 18 bases between. Germline V gene lookup returns CDR1 KGHSH and CDR2 LQKENI. For the CDR3, the DNA is TGTGCCAGCTCACCACCGAGCCTCGCAGGGGTTGGGACCCAGTACTTC. This sequence encodes CASSPPSLAGVGTQYF.

This rearrangement joins TRBV28 to TRBJ2-5, with TRBD2 identical over 8 bases. The CDR3 runs 17 residues. The germline V gene encodes CDR1 MDHEN and CDR2 SYDVKM. V lost 7 bases and J lost 4; bases outside the gene matches: 17. The CDR3 nucleotides read TGTGCCAGCACCGGCCGGGGAAACACGGGGGGGGTAGAGACCCAGTACTTC. Amino acid sequence: CASTGRGNTGGVETQYF.

This clonotype was observed a few times. The J gene is TRBJ1-5, the V gene TRBV6-5; D is unresolved. V was shortened by 4 bases and J by 2 bases, with 15 bases between the two germline ends. The CDR3 length is 16 residues. Per the germline V gene, CDR1 is MNHEY and CDR2 is SVGAGI. Written as DNA, the CDR3 is TGTGCCAGCAGTTCCTCCCCCGGGAACCGCAATCAGCCCCAGCATTTT. It codes for CASSSSPGNRNQPQHF.

There are many counts of this clonotype. This rearrangement joins TRBV11-3 to TRBJ2-7; 8 nucleotides line up with TRBD2. The germline V gene has CDR1 SGHNT and CDR2 YENEEA. The CDR3 loop spans 15 amino acids. Losses at the gene ends were 5 bases for V and 7 bases for J; bases not matched to a gene: 13. This chain's CDR3 is CASSRPGTRAGEQYF. The CDR3 nucleotides are TGTGCCAGCAGCCGTCCCGGGACTAGAGCGGGGGAGCAGTACTTC.

The chain joins TRBV7-3 to TRBJ1-2; D not certain. Germline V gene lookup returns CDR1 SGHTA and CDR2 FQGTGA. CDR3 size: 13 residues. The ends were cut back, 5 bases at V and 6 bases at J, with 13 bases in the middle. The CDR3 loop reads CASSPDGGNGYTF. The CDR3 region has the DNA TGTGCCAGCAGCCCCGACGGAGGAAATGGCTACACCTTC.

The chain carries TRBV28 and TRBJ1-1, with D possibly matching TRBD1 (6 bases). In germline, CDR1 is MDHEN, CDR2 SYDVKM. CDR3 length: 13 amino acids. Trimming shortened V by 10 bases and J by 2 bases, and 14 bases separated the two germline ends. The CDR3 spells CAISTDSNTEAFF. In DNA form, the CDR3 reads TGTGCCATCAGCACGGACAGCAACACTGAAGCTTTCTTT.

The chain has TRBV5-1 and TRBJ2-7; a weak D match, TRBD2 (5 bases). CDR1 is SGHRS, CDR2 YFSETQ, per germline. The length of the CDR3 is 14 residues. V lost 1 base to trimming and J lost 5 bases, with 13 bases between them. CDR3 region: CASSLSGVPHEQYF. In DNA, the CDR3 is TGCGCCAGCAGCTTGTCCGGGGTCCCCCACGAGCAGTACTTC.

The V gene is TRBV6-1, the J gene TRBJ2-7; 7 bases line up with TRBD1. This CDR3 region has 15 residues. V lost 5 bases and J lost 2; bases outside the gene matches: 9. Germline V gene sequence: CDR1 MNHNS, CDR2 SASEGT. CDR3 bases: TGTGCCAGCAGTAAATCCCCGGGACAGACCTACGAGCAGTACTTC. Its protein is CASSKSPGQTYEQYF.

J is TRBJ2-1 and V is TRBV29-1; 7 positions match TRBD2. The CDR3 covers 14 residues. Germline loops: CDR1 SQVTM, CDR2 ANQGSEA. J gave up 7 bases and V 2 bases, and 8 bases lay outside the gene matches. The CDR3 loop is CSVESTCGRNEQFF. CDR3 coding DNA: TGCAGCGTTGAATCTACTTGCGGGAGAAATGAGCAGTTCTTC.

This clonotype came up a few times. The V call is TRBV27, the J call TRBJ2-5; 7 nucleotides match TRBD2. The CDR3 is made up of 14 amino acids. Trimming removed 3 bases from V and 5 bases from J; junction bases left unmatched: 6. Germline CDR1 is MNHEY and CDR2 is SMNVEV (reference sequence). The CDR3 DNA sequence: TGTGCCAGCAGTTTCGGGACTATACCTGAGACCCAGTACTTC. Translated: CASSFGTIPETQYF.

The V call is TRBV29-1, the J call TRBJ1-2; no firm D call. The CDR3 spans 13 residues. CDR1 and CDR2 from the germline V gene are SQVTM and ANQGSEA. Trimming took off 6 bases at V and 5 bases at J, with 16 bases between the two ends. CDR3 residues: CSVYSPTRYGYTF. CDR3 in DNA: TGCAGCGTGTACAGCCCGACAAGGTATGGCTACACCTTC.

This clonotype was counted between two and nine times. The chain is built from TRBV7-3 and TRBJ2-7; D may correspond to TRBD1 or TRBD2 (5 bases each). Deletions cut 3 bases from V and 0 bases from J, with 9 bases between. Germline V gene sequence: CDR1 SGHTA, CDR2 FQGTGA. The CDR3 is made up of 14 amino acids. Here the CDR3 DNA reads TGTGCCAGCAGCTTCGGGGCGGACTCCTACGAGCAGTACTTC. This gives the protein CASSFGADSYEQYF.

This clonotype was observed a handful of times. The chain links TRBV12-5 to TRBJ1-5, with D unclear. The ends were cut back, 6 bases at V and 7 bases at J, with 13 bases in the middle. The germline V gene encodes CDR1 LGHNT and CDR2 FRNRAP. This CDR3 spans 13 amino acids. CDR3 loop: CASGFLPVQPQHF. CDR3 DNA sequence: TGTGCTAGTGGCTTCCTCCCCGTCCAGCCCCAGCATTTT.

This chain connects TRBV20-1 to TRBJ2-5, with D possibly called TRBD1 or TRBD2 (5 bases each). This CDR3 comprises 13 residues. Per germline, CDR1 DFQATT and CDR2 SNEGSKA (reference sequence). V was pared by 6 bases and J by 5 bases, with 16 bases between. The CDR3 sequence: CSARDQLLETQYF. The CDR3 DNA reads as TGCAGTGCCCGGGACCAACTGCTCGAGACCCAGTACTTC.

In its sample, this clonotype was seen many times. The chain recombines TRBV13 with TRBJ1-4, with no clear D. The V end lost 5 bases, the J end lost 8 bases, and 18 bases lay between the germline ends. CDR3 length: 15 amino acids. Per germline, CDR1 PRHDT and CDR2 FYEKMQ (reference sequence). This CDR3 is CASSDNIRSEEKLFF. The CDR3 region has the DNA TGTGCCAGCAGCGACAACATAAGATCGGAGGAAAAACTGTTTTTT.

This clonotype occurred many times. This chain connects TRBV24-1 to TRBJ2-1; D is perhaps TRBD1 (6 bases). This CDR3 contains 14 residues. Germline V gene sequence: CDR1 KGHDR, CDR2 SFDVKD. Trimming left V 3 bases short and J 8 bases short, with 13 bases between. The CDR3: CATSDHRDVDEQFF. CDR3 nucleotide sequence: TGTGCCACCAGTGATCACAGGGATGTCGATGAGCAGTTCTTC.

This sequence joins TRBV6-1 and TRBJ2-3; 11 positions agree with TRBD2. The CDR3 totals 13 residues. The germline CDR1 and CDR2 sequences are MNHNS and SASEGT. Trimming took 10 bases from V and 4 from J; bases not matched to a gene: 4. CDR3 nucleotide sequence: TGTGCCACGGGACTAGCGGAGGCAGATACGCAGTATTTT. It translates to CATGLAEADTQYF.

Of note for this clonotype: A much larger clone lies one base from this, so it may be a read error. V and J are TRBV20-1 and TRBJ1-2; unclear D gene. The CDR3 contains 12 residues. Germline CDR1 is DFQATT and CDR2 is SNEGSKA (reference sequence). The V end lost 3 bases, the J end lost 10 bases, and 15 bases lay between the germline ends. CDR3 loop: CSARGNNFAYTF. In nucleotides, the CDR3 is TGCAGTGCTAGGGGCAACAATTTCGCCTACACCTTC.

V usage is TRBV20-1 and J usage is TRBJ1-2; 7 bases align to TRBD1. Germline CDR1 is DFQATT and CDR2 is SNEGSKA (reference sequence). The CDR3 sequence is 19 residues long. The ends lost 0 bases at V and 8 bases at J; junction bases unmatched: 24. The CDR3, as DNA: TGCAGTGCTAGAGATCTCTATATCCCTAGGGTTGAGGGGGCTGAAGGCTACACCTTC. It is translated as CSARDLYIPRVEGAEGYTF.

This clonotype was seen at least ten times. V gene TRBV7-9 combines with J gene TRBJ2-7; D uncertain. The CDR3 runs 12 residues. Germline V gene data show CDR1 as SEHNR and CDR2 as FQNEAQ (reference sequence). Deletions cut 3 bases from V and 5 bases from J, with 8 bases between. The CDR3 DNA follows: TGTGCCAGCAGCTTCGTTGGAAACGAGCAGTACTTC. Translated, it gives CASSFVGNEQYF.